This T cell receptor (beta chain) appears in the sequencing data of a study of T cell repertoires in cytomegalovirus infection. Each CDR3 protein is one row after TCRdb ran MiXCR on the reads. This sample has approximately 500,000 distinct CDR3 sequences, with 15% to 20% found just once. CDR1 and CDR2 (germline): SGHAT, FQNNGV. V shed 3 bases and J 8 bases; nucleotides not matched to a gene: 8. This CDR3 is built from 15 residues. Findings of the study overall: Pooled public TCR beta family frequency picked out CMV carriers with the relevant HLA. Across the ex vivo response, the dominant clonotypes were HLA-C-restricted CMV-specific TCR beta clonotypes.

This clonotype was observed at least ten times. Its antigen is not identified. V is TRBV11-2 and J is TRBJ2-1; 9 bases line up with TRBD2. Sequencing was performed on CD8+ T cells from PBMCs. The sequence came from a human donor in good health (CMV status not recorded). Some clones in this sample may be carry-over from other donors' samples. The CDR3 reads CASSFGSGGVYEQFF. The CDR3 bases are TGTGCCAGCAGCTTCGGTAGCGGGGGAGTCTATGAGCAGTTCTTC.